Below are 20 T cell receptor beta chains sequenced from a single sample in a study of blood T cell repertoires in COVID-19. Profiling relied on immunoSEQ multiplex PCR, and the TCRdb table lists in-frame clones only, not all of them. There are roughly 80,000 clones in the sample; roughly four fifths occur only once, and 9.5% to 15% lies in the top ten. The specimen was peripheral blood. These receptors were taken from a man older than 75 with acute or convalescent COVID-19.

This rearrangement joins TRBV10-1 to TRBJ1-2, with a tentative D call TRBD1 (6 bases). V was clipped by 1 base and J by 6 bases, with 18 bases between them. The CDR3 covers 16 residues. Germline CDR1 and CDR2: WNHNN and SYGVQD (reference sequence). CDR3 in amino acids: CASSEWGQGKLNGYTF. In DNA, the CDR3 is TGCGCCAGCAGTGAGTGGGGGCAGGGTAAGTTAAATGGCTACACCTTC.

The chain couples TRBV29-1 to TRBJ1-2; 8 bases line up with TRBD1. The CDR3 covers 14 residues. CDR1 SQVTM and CDR2 ANQGSEA come from the germline V gene. Germline trimming cut 1 base from V and 4 bases from J; bases unmatched to any gene: 5. CDR3 protein: CSVEATGAFYGYTF. CDR3 DNA sequence: TGCAGCGTTGAAGCGACAGGGGCCTTCTATGGCTACACCTTC.

This clone occurred once. The chain is built from TRBV27 and TRBJ2-7, with 7 bases identical to TRBD1. The CDR3 consists of 13 residues. Trimming at V came to 7 bases and at J to 4 bases, leaving 7 bases not matched to a gene. CDR1 is MNHEY and CDR2 is SMNVEV in the germline V gene (reference sequence). CDR3 nucleotide sequence: TGTGCCAGCACAGACAGGGTCGGATACGAGCAGTACTTC. Translation gives CASTDRVGYEQYF.

This clone was detected only a few times. CDR3 region: CASSSGAGDGNSPLHF. For the CDR3, the DNA is TGCGCCAGCAGCTCCGGCGCAGGGGACGGGAATTCACCCCTCCACTTT. The chain uses TRBV5-1 and TRBJ1-6; maybe TRBD1 (6 bases). Germline values: CDR1 SGHRS, CDR2 YFSETQ. The CDR3 consists of 16 residues. V was clipped by 3 bases and J by 7 bases, with 17 bases between them.

The J gene is TRBJ1-2, the V gene TRBV30, with D possibly matching TRBD1 (5 bases). This CDR3 is built from 13 residues. Germline assignment: CDR1 GTSNPN and CDR2 SVGIG (reference sequence). The V end was cut by 2 bases, the J end by 2 bases, with 9 bases between. The CDR3 bases are TGTGCCTGGAGTCAGACAGCCAACTATGGCTACACCTTC. Translation: CAWSQTANYGYTF.

This rearrangement joins TRBV5-5 to TRBJ1-2; D not resolved. This CDR3 region has 14 residues. Trimming left V 0 bases short and J 4 bases short, with 10 bases between. Germline CDR1 reads SGHKS; CDR2 reads YYEKEE (reference sequence). CDR3 sequence (DNA): TGTGCCAGCAGCTTGGAGGTAGCTTTCTATGGCTACACCTTC. Its protein product is CASSLEVAFYGYTF.

DNA of the CDR3: TGTGCCAGCAGCTTCCGGGACAGGGGAGGGGGCACTGAAGCTTTCTTT. Translated, it gives CASSFRDRGGGTEAFF. This chain links TRBV27 with TRBJ1-1, with 10 bases lining up with TRBD1. The germline gives CDR1 MNHEY, CDR2 SMNVEV (reference sequence). This CDR3 comprises 16 residues. With V trimmed by 6 bases and J by 4 bases, 11 bases remained unmatched.

The chain has TRBV28 and TRBJ1-1; D gene uncertain. The CDR3 runs 14 residues. V was cut by 3 bases and J by 0 bases, with 8 bases left in between. The germline V gene encodes CDR1 MDHEN and CDR2 SYDVKM. The CDR3 DNA reads as TGTGCCAGCAGTTTTAGAGGTTTGAACACTGAAGCTTTCTTT. This sequence encodes CASSFRGLNTEAFF.

The rearrangement joins TRBV2 to TRBJ1-2; D is unclear. CDR1 and CDR2 (germline): SNHLY, FYNNEI. This CDR3 comprises 12 residues. V lost 1 base, J lost 7 bases, and 7 bases lay in between. The CDR3 region is CASSEGRGGYTF. For the CDR3, the DNA is TGTGCCAGCAGTGAAGGGCGGGGTGGCTACACCTTC.

The gene calls are TRBV5-4 and TRBJ1-6, with TRBD1 matching 9 bases. V shed 3 bases, J shed 6 bases, and the junction held 4 bases outside the gene matches. CDR1 and CDR2 (germline): SGHNT, YYREEE (reference sequence). This CDR3 spans 15 amino acids. This chain's CDR3 is CASSSLQGANSPLHF. The CDR3 DNA reads as TGTGCCAGCAGCTCGTTACAGGGGGCTAATTCACCCCTCCACTTT. Full variable domain (rest looked up from reference TRBV5-4 and TRBJ1-6): ETGVTQSPTHLIKTRGQQVTLRCSSQSGHNTVSWYQQALGQGPQFIFQYYREEENGRGNFPPRFSGLQFPNYSSELNVNALELDDSALYLCASSSLQGANSPLHFGNGTRLTVT.

The V call is TRBV6-5, the J call TRBJ1-2, with 7 bases identical to TRBD1. Germline values: CDR1 MNHEY, CDR2 SVGAGI. This CDR3 comprises 14 residues. V was clipped by 6 bases and J by 2 bases; unmatched bases: 6. The CDR3 nucleotides read TGTGCCAGCAGAGACAGGGAAAAAAACTATGGCTACACCTTC. The encoded protein is CASRDREKNYGYTF.

The V gene is TRBV6-2 or TRBV6-3, the J gene TRBJ2-1; the match to TRBD2 covers 10 bases. This CDR3 spans 18 amino acids. Germline CDR1 reads MNHEY; CDR2 reads SVGEGT. J gave up 2 bases and V 0 bases, and 7 bases lay outside the gene matches. The CDR3 reads CASSYSVSSGGAYNEQFF. The CDR3 coding sequence is TGTGCCAGCAGTTACTCTGTTTCGAGCGGGGGGGCCTACAATGAGCAGTTCTTC.

This clone occurred once. The CDR3 DNA reads as TGTGCCAGCAGTGATTGGACAGGTAGCTCCTACAATGAGCAGTTCTTC. Its translation is CASSDWTGSSYNEQFF. V and J are TRBV6-2 or TRBV6-3 and TRBJ2-1, with TRBD1 matching over 7 bases. Germline CDR1 is MNHEY and CDR2 is SVGEGT. The CDR3 has 16 amino acids. The ends lost 5 bases at V and 0 bases at J; junction bases unmatched: 7.

The gene calls are TRBV3-1 (or the pseudogene TRBV3-2) and TRBJ1-1, with D possibly being TRBD1 (6 bases). This CDR3 comprises 13 residues. Germline loops: CDR1 LGHDT, CDR2 YNNKEL (reference sequence). Trimming took 4 bases from V and 1 from J, leaving 7 bases between them. The CDR3 sequence: CASSLQGNTEAFF. The CDR3 nucleotides read TGTGCCAGCAGCCTACAGGGGAACACTGAAGCTTTCTTT.

The chain employs TRBV6-5 and TRBJ1-2, with a possible D match to TRBD1 (6 bases). This CDR3 has 13 amino acids. V lost 6 bases and J 2 bases, leaving 10 bases between the germline ends. Germline CDR1 is MNHEY and CDR2 is SVGAGI. Written as DNA, the CDR3 is TGTGCCAGCAGGACAGGCGACAACTATGGCTACACCTTC. It encodes CASRTGDNYGYTF.

This clone showed up just a few times. This sequence joins TRBV27 and TRBJ2-1; possibly TRBD1 for D (6 bases). V lost 4 bases and J 6 bases, leaving 22 bases between the germline ends. Germline CDR1 is MNHEY and CDR2 is SMNVEV (reference sequence). The CDR3 loop spans 17 amino acids. The CDR3 sequence is CASSSPPGRRGGNEQFF. CDR3 in DNA: TGTGCCAGCAGTTCCCCACCGGGACGCCGAGGGGGCAATGAGCAGTTCTTC.

The gene calls are TRBV2 and TRBJ1-1; 7 bases fit TRBD1. After removal of 6 bases from V and 1 base from J, the junction contained 2 bases not matched to a gene. Germline V CDR1 and CDR2: SNHLY, FYNNEI. The CDR3 sequence is 13 residues long. The CDR3 region has the DNA TGTGCCAGCAGGGGGGACAGGAACACTGAAGCTTTCTTT. Its translation: CASRGDRNTEAFF.

This chain connects TRBV4-1 to TRBJ1-4; possibly TRBD1 for D (5 bases). The CDR3 loop spans 16 amino acids. V was trimmed by 1 base and J by 8 bases, leaving 17 bases between them. The germline V gene has CDR1 MGHRA and CDR2 YSYEKL. This CDR3 reads CASSQGSLMGGEKLFF. The DNA of the CDR3 is TGCGCCAGCAGCCAAGGTTCATTAATGGGGGGAGAAAAACTGTTTTTT.

This chain joins TRBV13 and TRBJ1-2; 8 bases match TRBD1. CDR1 and CDR2 (germline): PRHDT, FYEKMQ (reference sequence). The J segment lost 2 bases and the V segment lost 5 bases, leaving 4 bases of the junction unmatched. The CDR3 totals 14 residues. The CDR3 loop is CASSLWTGNYGYTF. CDR3 coding DNA: TGTGCCAGCAGCCTATGGACAGGGAACTATGGCTACACCTTC.

The V call is TRBV27, the J call TRBJ2-5, with TRBD2 matching over 10 bases. This CDR3 has 16 residues. Per germline, CDR1 MNHEY and CDR2 SMNVEV (reference sequence). The J segment lost 1 base and the V segment lost 2 bases, leaving 4 bases of the junction unmatched. CDR3 loop: CASSLTQRGGQETQYF. CDR3 nucleotides: TGTGCCAGCAGTTTAACCCAGCGGGGGGGCCAAGAGACCCAGTACTTC.